This is a list of T cell receptor beta chains from one sample in a study of shared clonotypes between healthy human individuals. TCRdb's copy holds only in-frame clones and misses some; the assay was immunoSEQ multiplex PCR. The sample lists about 2.3 million clones, approximately 90% occurring once. Sequences were obtained from naive CD4+ T cells from PBMCs. These receptor sequences come from a man younger than 35 in good health. Some clones in this sample may be carry-over from other donors' samples. CDR3s include the opening cysteine and the closing phenylalanine or tryptophan. A D gene is named only where the DNA matches it firmly. Clone size is not always given. Where it is, it says once, few, many or a class for expanded clones.

v_call	j_call	clone_size	d_call	cdr3_nt	cdr3_aa
TRBV18	TRBJ2-7	NA	NA	TGTGCCAGCTCACCCCCCGTTACATACCCTGGCTACGAGCAGTACTTC	CASSPPVTYPGYEQYF
TRBV6-5	TRBJ1-5	NA	NA	TGTGCCAGCAGTTCCCATGCTAGCAATCAGCCCCAGCATTTT	CASSSHASNQPQHF
TRBV19	TRBJ2-3	NA	NA	TGTGCCAGTAGTATTCTATTCGGCGGACGGACAGATACGCAGTATTTT	CASSILFGGRTDTQYF
TRBV28	TRBJ2-7	NA	NA	TGTGCCAGCAGTGAATCTAGCGTCCAGAGCTCCTACGAGCAGTACTTC	CASSESSVQSSYEQYF
TRBV19	TRBJ2-6	NA	NA	TGTGCCAGTACCGCCAAGAGGGGACGGACCTCTGGGGCCAACGTCCTGACTTTC	CASTAKRGRTSGANVLTF
TRBV18	TRBJ2-5	NA	NA	TGTGCCAGCTCGCGAGCCTTGGGGGGAGAGACCCAGTACTTC	CASSRALGGETQYF
TRBV18	TRBJ2-3	NA	NA	TGTGCCAGCTCACCGGCACTCGGTCCCGGGAATACGCAGTATTTT	CASSPALGPGNTQYF
TRBV11-2	TRBJ1-4	NA	NA	TGTGCCAGCTGCCCATGGGGGGCAAAAGAAAAACTGTTTTTT	CASCPWGAKEKLFF
TRBV2	TRBJ1-4	NA	NA	TGTGCCAGCAGAGGGACCTCAACTAATGAAAAACTGTTTTTT	CASRGTSTNEKLFF
TRBV29-1	TRBJ2-1	NA	TRBD2	TGCAGCGTCGGAGGGACTAGCGGAGACTCCTACAATGAGCAGTTCTTC	CSVGGTSGDSYNEQFF
TRBV5-1	TRBJ2-3	NA	NA	TGCGCCAGCAGCTTGCGCTCCGCGTCCGGAACTAGCACAGATACGCAGTATTTT	CASSLRSASGTSTDTQYF
TRBV29-1	TRBJ2-5	NA	NA	TGCAGCGTTCTTGGTCGGTCCCTTACTCAAGAGACCCAGTACTTC	CSVLGRSLTQETQYF
TRBV5-1	TRBJ2-7	NA	NA	TGCGCCAGCAGCTTCCCGACAAAGACCTACGAGCAGTACTTC	CASSFPTKTYEQYF
TRBV4-1	TRBJ1-2	once	NA	TGCGCCAGCACCCGAAGTCCAGGGCCTAACTATGGCTACACCTTC	CASTRSPGPNYGYTF
TRBV18	TRBJ2-3	NA	NA	TGTGCCAGCTCACCGGGGACAATTACAGATACGCAGTATTTT	CASSPGTITDTQYF
TRBV7-9	TRBJ1-5	once	NA	TGTGCCAGCAGCTTCGACGGCGGGGAGCCCCAGCATTTT	CASSFDGGEPQHF
TRBV5-1	TRBJ1-4	NA	NA	TGCGCCAGCAGCGGCGGCCAGAGGAATGAAAAACTGTTTTTT	CASSGGQRNEKLFF
TRBV5-5	TRBJ2-3	NA	TRBD2	TGTGCCAGCAGCTTTAAGACTAGCGGGAGTGCAGATACGCAGTATTTT	CASSFKTSGSADTQYF
TRBV9	TRBJ2-1	NA	NA	TGTGCCAGCAGTCGCTCGCGGAGCTTTTACAATGAGCAGTTCTTC	CASSRSRSFYNEQFF
TRBV30	TRBJ2-4	once	TRBD1	TGTGCCTGGAGCCAGGGGGCCCGAAGTGACATTCAGTACTTC	CAWSQGARSDIQYF
TRBV7-9	TRBJ2-5	NA	NA	TGTGCCAGCAGCCGCGACCAGGGCCAAGAGACCCAGTACTTC	CASSRDQGQETQYF
TRBV11-2	TRBJ2-1	NA	TRBD2	TGTGCCAGCACCCCCCTAGCGGAGAAATACAATGAGCAGTTCTTC	CASTPLAEKYNEQFF
TRBV29-1	TRBJ1-1	NA	NA	TGCAGCGTTGAGGGGTCAGCCGGGGCGGACACTGAAGCTTTCTTT	CSVEGSAGADTEAFF
TRBV7-3	TRBJ2-1	NA	NA	TGTGCCAGCAGCTTAAGCTCAGCGCCGTCCTACAATGAGCAGTTCTTC	CASSLSSAPSYNEQFF
TRBV7-3	TRBJ2-7	few	TRBD2	TGTGCCAGCAGCCCTGGGGGTAGCGGGAGGGCTGACGAGCAGTACTTC	CASSPGGSGRADEQYF
TRBV15	TRBJ2-7	few	NA	TGTGCCACCAGCAGAGTACTGAGCTCCTACGAGCAGTACTTC	CATSRVLSSYEQYF
TRBV2	TRBJ2-7	NA	TRBD2	TGTGCCAGTACCACTAGCGGGGGAACCTACGAGCAGTACTTC	CASTTSGGTYEQYF
TRBV14	TRBJ1-3	NA	NA	TGTGCCAGCAGCCAAGATTGGGGGGTGAGCTCTGGAAACACCATATATTTT	CASSQDWGVSSGNTIYF
TRBV5-1	TRBJ1-1	few	NA	TGCGCCAGCAGACCTCAACCGAACACTGAAGCTTTCTTT	CASRPQPNTEAFF
TRBV9	TRBJ1-2	NA	TRBD1	TGTGCCAGCAGCGTAGCGCAGGGGGCTAATGGCTACACCTTC	CASSVAQGANGYTF
TRBV28	TRBJ1-2	NA	TRBD1	TGTGCCATCACAGGGGGGAGAAACTATGGCTACACCTTC	CAITGGRNYGYTF
TRBV5-1	TRBJ2-3	NA	TRBD2	TGCGCCAGCAGCTTGGGCGGACTAGCTACAGATACGCAGTATTTT	CASSLGGLATDTQYF
TRBV19	TRBJ1-1	NA	NA	TGTGCCAGTAGTACATCAAGTTACCGTATTGAAGCTTTCTTT	CASSTSSYRIEAFF
TRBV19	TRBJ2-7	once	NA	TGTGCCAGTAGTGGTCAGGACCTCTCCTACGAGCAGTACTTC	CASSGQDLSYEQYF
TRBV30	TRBJ1-1	NA	TRBD1	TGTGCCTGGAGTCGGCAGGGGGGCACTGAAGCTTTCTTT	CAWSRQGGTEAFF
TRBV27	TRBJ2-7	NA	NA	TGTGCCAGCAGTTTAAGGGGCAGGGGCTACTACGAGCAGTACTTC	CASSLRGRGYYEQYF
TRBV2	TRBJ2-2	NA	NA	TGTGCCAGCAGTGCCACCGGGACTCCCATTATGGGCGGGGAGCTGTTTTTT	CASSATGTPIMGGELFF
TRBV5-1	TRBJ2-5	NA	NA	TGCGCCAGCAGCTTACGACAGCAAGAGACCCAGTACTTC	CASSLRQQETQYF
TRBV18	TRBJ1-1	NA	NA	TGTGCCAGCTCACCAAGGGCAGGGGCTTCCATGAACACTGAAGCTTTCTTT	CASSPRAGASMNTEAFF
TRBV5-1	TRBJ1-1	NA	NA	TGCGCCAGCAGCGCTACGGGACAAAACACTGAAGCTTTCTTT	CASSATGQNTEAFF
TRBV28	TRBJ2-7	NA	NA	TGTGCCAGCGATCAACCAGGGAGCTCCTACGAGCAGTACTTC	CASDQPGSSYEQYF
TRBV18	TRBJ2-2	NA	NA	TGTGCCAGCTCACCGCTTAACACCGGGGAGCTGTTTTTT	CASSPLNTGELFF
TRBV7-9	TRBJ1-1	NA	NA	TGTGCCAGCAGCCGGACAACAGGGAACACTGAAGCTTTCTTT	CASSRTTGNTEAFF
TRBV7-2	TRBJ2-7	once	NA	TGTGCCAGCAGCCCCTCCCAGAGCTACGAGCAGTACTTC	CASSPSQSYEQYF
TRBV6-5	TRBJ2-7	NA	TRBD1	TGTGCCAGCAGTTACTCCGGGACAGGGTCCTCCTACGAGCAGTACTTC	CASSYSGTGSSYEQYF
TRBV14	TRBJ2-6	NA	TRBD1	TGTGCCAGCAGCCCTATGCCGGGACAGGGGGGAATCTCTGGGGCCAACGTCCTGACTTTC	CASSPMPGQGGISGANVLTF
TRBV28	TRBJ1-6	NA	NA	TGTGCCAGCAGGACGGGCAGAAATTATAATTCACCCCTCCACTTT	CASRTGRNYNSPLHF
TRBV6-6	TRBJ1-2	NA	NA	TGTGCCAGCAGTTCGGTAGATAACTATGGCTACACCTTC	CASSSVDNYGYTF
TRBV7-8	TRBJ2-7	NA	NA	TGTGCCAGCAGCTTAGAATTGGTCGGGCCGTCCTACGAGCAGTACTTC	CASSLELVGPSYEQYF
TRBV18	TRBJ2-1	NA	NA	TGTGCCAGCTCACAGGACGGTGAGCAGTTCTTC	CASSQDGEQFF
TRBV28	TRBJ1-2	NA	NA	TGTGCCAGCAGACTTACGGGGGCACTATATGGCTACACCTTC	CASRLTGALYGYTF
TRBV19	TRBJ2-3	NA	TRBD1	TGTGCCAGTAGACCTCCGGGACAGGGAACAGATACGCAGTATTTT	CASRPPGQGTDTQYF
TRBV5-1	TRBJ1-2	NA	TRBD1	TGCGCCAGCAGCTTGGAGGGACAGGGCTTTGATGGCTACACCTTC	CASSLEGQGFDGYTF
TRBV9	TRBJ2-1	NA	TRBD2	TGTGCCAGCAGCGTAGGGGGACTAGCGGGAGCTGGAATCTACAATGAGCAGTTCTTC	CASSVGGLAGAGIYNEQFF
TRBV6-1	TRBJ1-4	NA	NA	TGTGCCAGTGGACCGGGAAATGAAAAACTGTTTTTT	CASGPGNEKLFF
TRBV28	TRBJ2-7	NA	TRBD1	TGTGCCAGCAGTTTCCTCCGGGACAGACGCTACGAGCAGTACTTC	CASSFLRDRRYEQYF